This T cell receptor beta chain was documented in a study of follicular helper T cells after annual influenza vaccination. Looking at the study overall: Blood was drawn on days 0, 7 and 28 after vaccination. Study-wide results and caveats: Day 7 ICOS+CD38+ clones were most often found later in ICOS-CD38- cTfh cells.

After removal of 4 bases from V and 1 base from J, the junction contained 7 bases not matched to a gene. Germline CDR1 and CDR2: LNHDA and SQIVND (reference sequence). CDR3 size: 16 residues. Stated time point: 2014-2015 season, pre-vaccination. The protocol was immunoSEQ multiplex PCR, while the TCRdb copy is restricted to in-frame clones and leaves out a portion. The data show several thousand clones, 70% to 80% seen once. About this clone itself: Its antigen remains unknown.

The chain carries TRBV19 and TRBJ1-5; 7 nucleotides line up with TRBD1. This receptor was identified in an adult who received the influenza vaccine. Sequencing was performed on CXCR5+ CD38- circulating T follicular helper cells from blood, taken on the day of influenza vaccination. As to subset: circulating Tfh, non-naive CD4+CXCR5+PD-1+ (ICOS+CD38+ or ICOS-CD38-). CDR3 DNA sequence: TGTGCCAGTAGTACGGTCGGACAGGCGAGCAATCAGCCCCAGCATTTT. This sequence encodes CASSTVGQASNQPQHF.